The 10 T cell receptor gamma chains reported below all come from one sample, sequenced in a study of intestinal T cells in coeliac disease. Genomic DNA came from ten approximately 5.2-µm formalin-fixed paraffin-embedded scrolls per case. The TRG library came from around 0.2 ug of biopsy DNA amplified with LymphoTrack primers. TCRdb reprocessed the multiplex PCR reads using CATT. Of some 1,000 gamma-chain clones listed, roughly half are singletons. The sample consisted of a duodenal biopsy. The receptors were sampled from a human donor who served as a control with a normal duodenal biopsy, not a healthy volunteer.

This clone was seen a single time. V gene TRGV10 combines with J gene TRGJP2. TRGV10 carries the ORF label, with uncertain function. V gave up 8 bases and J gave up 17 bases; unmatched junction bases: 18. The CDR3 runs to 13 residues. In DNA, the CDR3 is TGTGCTGCGTGGCCCCTGCCTTGGGGATCGAAGACGTTT. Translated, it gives CAAWPLPWGSKTF.

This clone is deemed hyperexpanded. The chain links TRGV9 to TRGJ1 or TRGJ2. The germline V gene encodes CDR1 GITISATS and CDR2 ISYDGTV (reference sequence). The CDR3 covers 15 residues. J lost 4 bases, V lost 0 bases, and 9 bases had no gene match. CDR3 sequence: CALWEVQLPYYKKLF. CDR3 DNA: TGTGCCTTGTGGGAGGTGCAGCTCCCATATTATAAGAAACTCTTT.

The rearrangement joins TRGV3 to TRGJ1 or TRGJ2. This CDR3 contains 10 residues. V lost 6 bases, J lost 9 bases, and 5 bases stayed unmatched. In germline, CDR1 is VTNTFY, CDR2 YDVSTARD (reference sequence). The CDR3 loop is CATWTCKKLF. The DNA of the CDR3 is TGTGCCACCTGGACATGTAAGAAACTCTTT.

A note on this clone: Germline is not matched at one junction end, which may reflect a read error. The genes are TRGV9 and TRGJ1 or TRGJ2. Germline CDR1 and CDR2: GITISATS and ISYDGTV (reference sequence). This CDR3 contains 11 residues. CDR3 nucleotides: TGTGCCTTGTGGGAGGTGCAAGGGAAATTATTT. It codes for CALWEVQGKLF.

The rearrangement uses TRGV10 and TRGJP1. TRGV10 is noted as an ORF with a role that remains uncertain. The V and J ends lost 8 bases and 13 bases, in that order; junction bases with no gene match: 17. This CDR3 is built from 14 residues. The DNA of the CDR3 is TGTGCTGCGTGGGATTATCGCCACGTGGTGTTCAAGATATTT. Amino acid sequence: CAAWDYRHVVFKIF.

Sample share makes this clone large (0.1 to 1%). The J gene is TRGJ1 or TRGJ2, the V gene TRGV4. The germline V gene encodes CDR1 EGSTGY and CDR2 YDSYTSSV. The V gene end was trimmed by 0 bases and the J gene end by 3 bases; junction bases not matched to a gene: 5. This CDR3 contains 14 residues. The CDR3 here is CATWDGLSYYKKLF. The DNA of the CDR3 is TGTGCCACCTGGGATGGGCTATCTTATTATAAGAAACTCTTT.

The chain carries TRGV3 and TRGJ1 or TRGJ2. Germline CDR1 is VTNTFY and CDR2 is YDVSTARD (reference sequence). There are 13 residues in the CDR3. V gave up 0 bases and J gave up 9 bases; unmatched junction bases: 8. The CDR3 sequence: CATWDRHLSKKLF. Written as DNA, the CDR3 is TGTGCCACCTGGGACAGGCATCTTAGTAAGAAACTCTTT.

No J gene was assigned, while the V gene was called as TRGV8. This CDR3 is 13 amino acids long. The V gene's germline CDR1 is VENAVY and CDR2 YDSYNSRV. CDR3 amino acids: CATWDRFLGRKLF. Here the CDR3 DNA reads TGTGCCACCTGGGATAGGTTTTTGGGAAGAAAACTCTTT.

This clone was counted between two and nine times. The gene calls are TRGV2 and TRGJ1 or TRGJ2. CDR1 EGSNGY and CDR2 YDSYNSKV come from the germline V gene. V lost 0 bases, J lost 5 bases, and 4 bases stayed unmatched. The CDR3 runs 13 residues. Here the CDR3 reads CATWDGHDYKKLF. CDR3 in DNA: TGTGCCACCTGGGACGGGCACGATTATAAGAAACTCTTT.

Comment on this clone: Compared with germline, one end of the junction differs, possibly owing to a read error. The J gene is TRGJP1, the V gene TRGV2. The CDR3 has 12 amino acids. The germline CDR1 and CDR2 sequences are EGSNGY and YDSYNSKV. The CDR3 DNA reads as TGTGCCAGCTGGACGACTGGTTGGTTCAAGATATTT. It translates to CASWTTGWFKIF.